These 13 T cell receptor beta chains originate from one sample sequenced in a study of human T cells and chemical hapten exposure. A single record per CDR3 protein comes from TCRdb applying MiXCR to the RACE reads. The sample has some 350,000 distinct CDR3 sequences; 6% to 8.5% are singletons. Documented time point: patch test 1, 2 weeks after DPC sensitization. Regarding treatment: therapeutic diphenylcyclopropenone sensitization with weekly scalp DPC. The sequencing here drew on whole blood, taken in connection with sensitization to the hapten diphenylcyclopropenone (DPC). Every receptor here comes from a woman between 18 and 29 years old with alopecia areata. Some clones in this sample may be carry-over from other donors' samples.

At least ten counts were recorded for this clonotype. The V gene is TRBV6-5, the J gene TRBJ1-4; D is ambiguous. Trimming took 5 bases from V and 5 from J, leaving 12 bases between them. CDR3 length: 14 amino acids. Germline CDR1 and CDR2: MNHEY and SVGAGI. The chain's CDR3 is CASSNRALNEKLFF. CDR3 coding DNA: TGTGCCAGCAGTAACCGGGCACTCAATGAAAAACTGTTTTTT.

This clonotype was seen only a few times. This chain connects TRBV7-2 to TRBJ2-5; TRBD1 or TRBD2 may be the D gene (6 bases each). Trimming left V 1 base short and J 5 bases short, with 14 bases between. CDR1 is SGHTA, CDR2 FQGNSA, per germline. This CDR3 contains 15 residues. CDR3: CASSLVRGRGETQYF. The CDR3, as DNA: TGTGCCAGCAGCTTAGTACGGGGGCGCGGGGAGACCCAGTACTTC.

The chain has TRBV18 and TRBJ1-1, with 8 nucleotides matching TRBD1. V was pared by 2 bases and J by 9 bases, with 8 bases of the junction left unmatched. This CDR3 has 14 residues. Germline V CDR1 and CDR2: KGHSH, LQKENI. The DNA for the CDR3 is TGTGCCAGCTCACCAGGGACAGGTTCTATACAAGCTTTCTTT. Amino acids: CASSPGTGSIQAFF.

This clonotype has only a few counts. The gene calls are TRBV7-2 and TRBJ1-5; D is unresolved. The V and J ends lost 1 base and 3 bases respectively, with 7 bases between them. The V gene's germline CDR1 is SGHTA and CDR2 FQGNSA. The CDR3 covers 14 residues. The DNA of the CDR3 is TGTGCCAGCAGCTTAGATGTGAACAATCAGCCCCAGCATTTT. This gives the protein CASSLDVNNQPQHF.

The genes are TRBV2 and TRBJ2-3; 10 bases line up with TRBD1. This CDR3 has 17 residues. Per germline, CDR1 SNHLY and CDR2 FYNNEI. The J segment lost 8 bases and the V segment lost 4 bases, leaving 15 bases of the junction unmatched. The CDR3 spells CASSARRQGAPSGTQYF. CDR3 DNA: TGTGCCAGCAGTGCGCGCCGACAGGGGGCTCCTTCGGGTACGCAGTATTTT.

There are a few counts of this clonotype. The gene calls are TRBV6-1 and TRBJ1-5, with D possibly TRBD1 on 6 matching bases. The CDR3 is 15 amino acids. Trimming cost V 2 bases and J 7 bases, with 15 bases left between them. Germline CDR1 and CDR2: MNHNS and SASEGT. CDR3: CASSEPPGQLQPQHF. In DNA form, the CDR3 reads TGTGCCAGCAGTGAACCCCCAGGACAGCTCCAGCCCCAGCATTTT.

This clonotype was observed a few times. This chain uses TRBV12-3 or TRBV12-4 with TRBJ1-6; a weak D match, TRBD1 (6 bases). The length of the CDR3 is 14 residues. V lost 5 bases and J 9 bases, leaving 14 bases between the germline ends. The CDR3 loop is CASSRGASVSPLHF. For the CDR3, the DNA is TGTGCCAGCAGTAGGGGGGCGTCAGTTTCACCCCTCCACTTT.

This clonotype was observed a handful of times. The CDR3 is CASSSLLAGRNNEQFF. DNA for the CDR3: TGTGCCAGCAGCTCTCTCCTAGCGGGGCGAAACAATGAGCAGTTCTTC. The chain uses TRBV7-9 and TRBJ2-1; 9 bases are shared with TRBD2. The CDR3 consists of 16 residues. CDR1 and CDR2 from the germline V gene are SEHNR and FQNEAQ (reference sequence). Germline trimming cut 4 bases from V and 5 bases from J; bases unmatched to any gene: 9.

The chain recombines TRBV28 with TRBJ1-4, with 10 nucleotides matching TRBD1. Germline V lookup: CDR1 MDHEN, CDR2 SYDVKM. CDR3 length equals 14 residues. J was trimmed by 10 bases and V by 6 bases; bases with no gene match: 8. Written as DNA, the CDR3 is TGTGCCAGCAGCTCGGGACAGGGGCTTGGAAAACTGTTTTTT. It encodes CASSSGQGLGKLFF.

This clonotype was picked up many times. The J gene is TRBJ2-6, the V gene TRBV9, with TRBD1 identical over 9 bases. Germline V lookup: CDR1 SGDLS, CDR2 YYNGEE. The CDR3 is 18 residues long. The V segment lost 4 bases and the J segment 0 bases; nucleotides outside the gene matches: 8. The CDR3 region is CASSPRTGATSGANVLTF. CDR3 sequence (DNA): TGTGCCAGCAGCCCTCGGACAGGGGCAACCTCTGGGGCCAACGTCCTGACTTTC.

This clonotype was seen a handful of times. This chain uses TRBV7-9 with TRBJ2-3; D might be TRBD2 (5 bases). Germline CDR1 is SEHNR and CDR2 is FQNEAQ (reference sequence). The ends were cut back, 3 bases at V and 2 bases at J, with 12 bases in the middle. The CDR3 runs 15 residues. The CDR3 bases are TGTGCCAGCAGCTTCCAACGCGGGCTCACAGATACGCAGTATTTT. The encoded protein is CASSFQRGLTDTQYF.

V is TRBV5-6 and J is TRBJ1-1; a weak D match, TRBD1 (5 bases). CDR3 length: 17 amino acids. Trimming pared 2 bases from V and 5 bases from J, leaving 22 bases between. Germline V gene data show CDR1 as SGHDT and CDR2 as YYEEEE. The CDR3, as DNA: TGTGCCAGCAGCTTCCACTTAACCCTCAGGGAAGAAACTGAAGCTTTCTTT. Translation gives CASSFHLTLREETEAFF.

This clonotype came up a few times. The DNA for the CDR3 is TGTGCCAGCAGCGCAGGGGGGACAGGACGACCTACCACCTTC. Translated, it gives CASSAGGTGRPTTF. This rearrangement joins TRBV9 to TRBJ1-2; 8 bases agree with TRBD1. This CDR3 region has 14 residues. CDR1 SGDLS and CDR2 YYNGEE come from the germline V gene. The junction had 14 bases not matched to a gene; V was cut back by 3 bases and J by 13 bases.